This TCR beta chain appears in the sequencing data of a study of response to subunit inactivated influenza vaccine. Findings of the study overall: There was a suggestion from the authors that each seasonal influenza vaccination recruits few new T cells.

This CDR3 comprises 11 residues. Germline CDR1 reads MNHEY; CDR2 reads SVGEGT. V was clipped by 6 bases and J by 10 bases, with 10 bases between them. About this clonotype itself: Its specificity is not known.

MiXCR, applied by TCRdb to the RT-PCR reads, yields one record per CDR3 protein. Among about 540,000 distinct CDR3 sequences listed, 14% were seen once. This chain uses TRBV6-2 or TRBV6-3 with TRBJ2-1; D not resolved. This material consisted of PBMCs from blood, taken 12 days after vaccination. The clonotype was recovered from a man aged 45-65 years who received an inactivated influenza vaccine. CDR3 in DNA: TGTGCCAGCAGAATAGCTCTGGAGCAGTTCTTC. Translation: CASRIALEQFF.